These T cell receptor beta chains were read from a single sample in a study of T cells after yellow fever vaccination. TCRdb used MiXCR to reprocess the 5' RACE reads, holding one entry per CDR3 protein. The data contain more than 95,000 distinct CDR3 sequences, 6.5% to 9% of them singletons. The specimen comprised CD4+ T cells sorted from PBMCs, sampled roughly 47 days after the first yellow fever vaccination. All receptors derive from a man between 18 and 29 years old who received the YFV17D yellow fever vaccine. CDR3s include the opening cysteine and the closing phenylalanine or tryptophan. A D gene is named only where the DNA matches it firmly. Some rows mark clone size as missing; the rest say once, few, many or name a class of expanded clone.

>TRBV7-9|TRBJ1-6|many|NA
CASSLADSPLHF
TGTGCCAGCAGCTTAGCAGATTCACCCCTCCACTTT
>TRBV6-2/TRBV6-3|TRBJ1-6|NA|TRBD1
CASSPQGAQGNSPLHF
TGTGCCAGCAGTCCACAGGGGGCGCAGGGTAATTCACCCCTCCACTTT
>TRBV5-1|TRBJ2-5|many|TRBD1
CASRTIPGTAKETQYF
TGCGCCAGCAGGACTATACCCGGGACAGCAAAAGAGACCCAGTACTTC
>TRBV4-3|TRBJ2-2|many|NA
CASSPRAAPNTGELFF
TGCGCCAGCAGCCCCCGGGCCGCGCCGAACACCGGGGAGCTGTTTTTT
>TRBV7-2|TRBJ2-1|many|TRBD1
CASSFDRGNYNEQFF
TGTGCCAGCAGCTTCGACAGGGGGAATTACAATGAGCAGTTCTTC
>TRBV19|TRBJ2-3|many|TRBD1
CASSEDRDTNTQYF
TGTGCCAGTAGTGAGGACAGGGACACAAATACGCAGTATTTT
>TRBV5-1|TRBJ1-2|many|NA
CASSPRTDSYGYTF
TGCGCCAGCAGCCCCAGGACGGATTCCTATGGCTACACCTTC
>TRBV9|TRBJ2-2|many|NA
CASSVDLPGTGELFF
TGTGCCAGCAGCGTAGATCTCCCGGGGACCGGGGAGCTGTTTTTT
>TRBV20-1|TRBJ2-5|many|NA
CSARAAGGVGETQYF
TGCAGTGCTAGGGCGGCCGGTGGGGTAGGAGAGACCCAGTACTTC
>TRBV7-8|TRBJ2-3|many|NA
CASSLARGLSPTDTQYF
TGTGCCAGCAGCTTAGCCAGGGGACTATCTCCCACAGATACGCAGTATTTT
>TRBV30|TRBJ1-5|NA|NA
CAWSVTGQPQHF
TGTGCCTGGAGTGTTACCGGCCAGCCCCAGCATTTT
>TRBV6-2/TRBV6-3|TRBJ2-2|many|NA
CASGNNYGELFF
TGTGCCAGCGGCAATAATTACGGGGAGCTGTTTTTT
>TRBV29-1|TRBJ1-2|many|TRBD1
CSADRTYGYTF
TGCAGTGCGGACAGGACCTATGGCTACACCTTC
>TRBV20-1|TRBJ2-3|NA|TRBD1
CSAGDRTDTQYF
TGCAGTGCTGGGGACAGGACAGATACGCAGTATTTT
>TRBV5-1|TRBJ1-1|many|NA
CASSLGGQNTEAFF
TGCGCCAGCAGCTTGGGGGGACAGAACACTGAAGCTTTCTTT
>TRBV9|TRBJ2-1|many|NA
CASSAHSAGTYNEQFF
TGTGCCAGCAGCGCACATTCGGCAGGGACCTACAATGAGCAGTTCTTC
>TRBV18|TRBJ2-6|many|NA
CASSPRIDAGANVLTF
TGTGCCAGCTCCCCTCGGATCGATGCTGGGGCCAACGTCCTGACTTTC
>TRBV1|TRBJ2-6|many|NA
CTSSQGGARYGNGGANVLTF
TGCACCAGCAGCCAGGGGGGCGCGCGGTACGGGAATGGTGGGGCCAACGTCCTGACTTTC
>TRBV6-5|TRBJ1-1|many|NA
CASRGGSFEAFF
TGTGCCAGCCGTGGGGGCTCTTTTGAAGCTTTCTTT
>TRBV4-3|TRBJ2-5|NA|NA
CASSQGQRGGETQYF
TGCGCCAGCAGCCAAGGTCAACGAGGCGGGGAGACCCAGTACTTC
>TRBV6-1|TRBJ1-6|few|NA
CASTPVLRKNSPLHF
TGTGCCAGCACCCCGGTTTTGCGTAAGAATTCACCCCTCCACTTT
>TRBV6-5|TRBJ2-6|few|TRBD1
CASSSRTGGDSGANVLTF
TGTGCCAGCAGTTCGCGGACAGGGGGCGATTCTGGGGCCAACGTCCTGACTTTC
>TRBV15|TRBJ2-1|many|NA
CATSRDQANEQFF
TGTGCCACCAGCAGAGATCAAGCCAATGAGCAGTTCTTC
>TRBV20-1|TRBJ1-2|many|NA
CSASETSRGGYTF
TGCAGTGCGTCCGAGACCTCCCGGGGTGGCTACACCTTC
>TRBV5-1|TRBJ1-2|many|TRBD1
CASRSSTGTANYGYTF
TGCGCCAGCCGCTCCTCTACCGGGACAGCTAACTATGGCTACACCTTC
>TRBV2|TRBJ2-2|NA|TRBD1
CASGGQGASGELFF
TGTGCCAGCGGGGGACAGGGGGCGAGCGGGGAGCTGTTTTTT
>TRBV4-2|TRBJ2-3|many|TRBD2
CASSQPIGAGGDTQYF
TGTGCCAGCAGCCAACCTATTGGGGCGGGGGGGGATACGCAGTATTTT
>TRBV5-1|TRBJ2-7|many|NA
CASSLYVDTYEQYF
TGCGCCAGCAGCTTGTACGTGGATACCTACGAGCAGTACTTC
>TRBV12-3/TRBV12-4|TRBJ2-1|many|TRBD1
CASGEQGDYNEQFF
TGTGCCAGCGGGGAACAGGGGGACTACAATGAGCAGTTCTTC
>TRBV5-1|TRBJ2-1|medium-sized|TRBD2
CASSLATSGEEQFF
TGCGCCAGCAGCTTGGCAACTAGCGGGGAAGAGCAGTTCTTC
>TRBV19|TRBJ2-2|NA|TRBD2
CASSMGGTSGLYTGKLFF
TGTGCCAGTAGTATGGGAGGGACTAGCGGGTTATACACCGGGAAGCTGTTTTTT
>TRBV20-1|TRBJ1-2|many|NA
CSAGGHTNGYTF
TGCAGTGCTGGCGGACATACAAATGGCTACACCTTC
>TRBV5-1|TRBJ2-1|many|NA
CASSLSQRSYNEQFF
TGCGCCAGCAGCCTAAGCCAGCGGTCCTACAATGAGCAGTTCTTC
>TRBV5-4|TRBJ2-5|NA|TRBD2
CASSRTSGEGETQYF
TGTGCCAGCAGCCGGACTAGCGGGGAAGGGGAGACCCAGTACTTC
>TRBV5-1|TRBJ2-2|many|NA
CASSQDSPNTGELFF
TGCGCCAGCAGCCAGGACAGCCCGAACACCGGGGAGCTGTTTTTT
>TRBV4-1|TRBJ2-2|many|TRBD2
CASSWLAGGPTGELFF
TGCGCCAGCAGCTGGTTAGCGGGGGGGCCCACCGGGGAGCTGTTTTTT
>TRBV6-6|TRBJ1-1|NA|NA
CASSDRNTEAFF
TGTGCCAGCAGTGACAGGAACACTGAAGCTTTCTTT
>TRBV12-3/TRBV12-4|TRBJ2-3|many|NA
CASSPTSWGTDTQYF
TGTGCCAGCAGCCCAACATCATGGGGCACAGATACGCAGTATTTT
>TRBV5-1|TRBJ2-4|few|TRBD2
CASSLGGGEDIQYF
TGCGCCAGCAGCTTGGGGGGAGGGGAAGACATTCAGTACTTC
>TRBV7-8|TRBJ1-3|few|NA
CASSVGLAGNTIYF
TGTGCCAGCAGCGTTGGCCTGGCTGGAAACACCATATATTTT
>TRBV7-2|TRBJ2-5|many|NA
CASSLFNPEETQYF
TGTGCCAGCAGCTTATTCAATCCTGAGGAGACCCAGTACTTC
>TRBV2|TRBJ2-7|many|TRBD1
CASSARRGLVYEQYF
TGTGCCAGCAGTGCCCGCAGGGGGCTTGTGTACGAGCAGTACTTC
>TRBV5-4|TRBJ2-3|few|NA
CASTPEGATTDTQYF
TGTGCCAGCACCCCGGAAGGGGCCACCACAGATACGCAGTATTTT
>TRBV28|TRBJ1-1|NA|NA
CASSPYRANTEAFF
TGTGCCAGCAGCCCTTATCGGGCAAACACTGAAGCTTTCTTT
>TRBV24-1|TRBJ2-2|many|NA
CATSIAGGSARKTNTGELFF
TGTGCCACCTCAATCGCCGGTGGCTCGGCGCGTAAAACGAACACCGGGGAGCTGTTTTTT
>TRBV12-3/TRBV12-4|TRBJ2-3|many|NA
CASSWDTQSTDTQYF
TGTGCCAGCAGTTGGGACACACAGTCCACAGATACGCAGTATTTT
>TRBV4-3|TRBJ2-7|many|NA
CASSQGKGPNYEQYF
TGCGCCAGCAGCCAGGGAAAAGGGCCTAACTACGAGCAGTACTTC
>TRBV9|TRBJ1-5|many|NA
CASSAPPSNQPQHF
TGTGCCAGCAGCGCCCCCCCAAGCAATCAGCCCCAGCATTTT
>TRBV5-6|TRBJ2-3|many|TRBD2
CASSPGGAFTDTQYF
TGTGCCAGCAGCCCGGGGGGGGCATTCACAGATACGCAGTATTTT
>TRBV3-1|TRBJ1-2|many|NA
CASSPRRQAYGYTF
TGTGCCAGCAGCCCCCGGAGACAAGCTTATGGCTACACCTTC
>TRBV9|TRBJ2-5|many|NA
CASSVGFRETQYF
TGTGCCAGCAGCGTAGGTTTCCGTGAGACCCAGTACTTC
>TRBV15|TRBJ2-3|many|NA
CATSRGMGLSTSTDTQYF
TGTGCCACCAGCAGAGGAATGGGCCTCTCAACTAGCACAGATACGCAGTATTTT
>TRBV20-1|TRBJ2-2|many|NA
CSVTSMVTGELFF
TGCAGTGTCACGTCGATGGTCACCGGGGAGCTGTTTTTT